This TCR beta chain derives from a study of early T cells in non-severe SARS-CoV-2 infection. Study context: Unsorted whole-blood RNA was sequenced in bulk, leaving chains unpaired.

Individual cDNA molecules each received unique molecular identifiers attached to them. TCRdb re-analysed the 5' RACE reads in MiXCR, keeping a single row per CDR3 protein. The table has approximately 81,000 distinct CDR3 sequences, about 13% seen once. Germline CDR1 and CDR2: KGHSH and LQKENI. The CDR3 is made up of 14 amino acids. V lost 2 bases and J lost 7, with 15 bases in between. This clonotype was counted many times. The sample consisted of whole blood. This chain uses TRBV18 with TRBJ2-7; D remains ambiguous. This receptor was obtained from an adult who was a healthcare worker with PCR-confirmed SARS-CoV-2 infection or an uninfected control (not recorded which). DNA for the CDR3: TGTGCCAGCTCACCAATGGGCGGCCCGAGAGAGCAGTACTTC. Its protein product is CASSPMGGPREQYF.